This is a list of T cell receptor beta chains from one sample in a study of shared clonotypes between healthy human individuals. Method: immunoSEQ multiplex PCR; TCRdb's copy keeps in-frame clones and lacks some. The repertoire consists of approximately 590,000 clones, with 95% to 96% occurring once and the leading ten covering about 0.11%. What was sequenced was naive CD8+ T cells sorted from blood. The receptor set was obtained from a woman between 25 and 40 years old in good health. CDR3s include the opening cysteine and the closing phenylalanine or tryptophan. The D gene is left open where the match is weak. Clone size is given for some rows only: seen once, a few or many times, or a class if the clone is expanded.

cdr3_nt | cdr3_aa | j_call | d_call | v_call | clone_size
TGTGCCAGCAGCTTAGGAGGGTCCCCCTACTACAATGAGCAGTTCTTC | CASSLGGSPYYNEQFF | TRBJ2-1 | NA | TRBV7-9 | NA
TGTGCCAGCAGCCCGGGACTAGCGGGGATAAACCAAGAGACCCAGTACTTC | CASSPGLAGINQETQYF | TRBJ2-5 | TRBD2 | TRBV7-2 | NA
TGCGCCAGCCGGCCAGGTTACACCGGGGAGCTGTTTTTT | CASRPGYTGELFF | TRBJ2-2 | NA | TRBV5-1 | NA
TGTGCCAGCAGCCTACAGTCGACTAGCGGGAGGGTCCCCTACGAGCAGTACTTC | CASSLQSTSGRVPYEQYF | TRBJ2-7 | TRBD2 | TRBV27 | NA
TGTGCCAGCAGTGCACTAGCGGGGCACTACGAGCAGTACTTC | CASSALAGHYEQYF | TRBJ2-7 | TRBD2 | TRBV6-6 | once
TGTGCCAGCAGCCCTCGGGCGCAGGGACCCTATACGCAGTATTTT | CASSPRAQGPYTQYF | TRBJ2-3 | NA | TRBV14 | once
TGTGCCAGCAGCACGACAGGTCGCTACGAGCAGTACTTC | CASSTTGRYEQYF | TRBJ2-7 | NA | TRBV5-6 | few
TGTGCCAGCAGTACCGTTCTAGCGGGAGGGCCGAGGGCCTACGAGCAGTACTTC | CASSTVLAGGPRAYEQYF | TRBJ2-7 | TRBD2 | TRBV28 | NA
TGTGCCAGCTCCGGCAGGGCCTACAATGAGCAGTTCTTC | CASSGRAYNEQFF | TRBJ2-1 | NA | TRBV6-5 | NA
TGCGCCAGCAGCTTGGGGGGAGGGGCTGGCTACGAGCAGTACTTC | CASSLGGGAGYEQYF | TRBJ2-7 | TRBD2 | TRBV5-1 | NA
TGTGCCAGCAGCTTGTCGGAGCACCCTGAAGCTTTCTTT | CASSLSEHPEAFF | TRBJ1-1 | NA | TRBV5-4 | NA
TGCGCCAGCAGTTGGATAGCGGGAACCGATACGCAGTATTTT | CASSWIAGTDTQYF | TRBJ2-3 | TRBD2 | TRBV5-1 | NA
TGTGCCAGCAGTCCCTCGACAGGCTACGAGCAGTACTTC | CASSPSTGYEQYF | TRBJ2-7 | NA | TRBV27 | NA
TGTGCCAGCAGCGTATTCACTAGCGGGAGAGAAACCACCGGGGAGCTGTTTTTT | CASSVFTSGRETTGELFF | TRBJ2-2 | TRBD2 | TRBV9 | NA
TGTGCCAGCAGCTATGGGGTAGGGTCGACCTACGAGCAGTACTTC | CASSYGVGSTYEQYF | TRBJ2-7 | NA | TRBV5-5 | NA
TGTGCCAGCAGCTTGGTACCGGGAGGGCCGGAAGATACGCAGTATTTT | CASSLVPGGPEDTQYF | TRBJ2-3 | TRBD2 | TRBV5-6 | NA
TGTGCCAGCAGCTTAATGGGGAACACTGAAGCTTTCTTT | CASSLMGNTEAFF | TRBJ1-1 | NA | TRBV7-6 | NA
TGTGCCAGCAGCTTAGCTTCGGGGTTGAGCACTGAAGCTTTCTTT | CASSLASGLSTEAFF | TRBJ1-1 | NA | TRBV7-9 | once
TGCGCCAGCAGCCTGGATTCTCGGACTAGGAGGGCCTACGAGCAGTACTTC | CASSLDSRTRRAYEQYF | TRBJ2-7 | TRBD2 | TRBV5-1 | NA
TGTGCCAGCAGCTTAGTGGGACTAGCAGAGCAGTTCTTC | CASSLVGLAEQFF | TRBJ2-1 | TRBD2 | TRBV7-2 | NA
TGTGCCAGCAGTTACTCGATAGGCCCGGGCGGGTACGAGCAGTACTTC | CASSYSIGPGGYEQYF | TRBJ2-7 | NA | TRBV6-5 | NA
TGTGCCAGCAGCCTGGACAGGGCCCCCTTTGGCTATGGCTACACCTTC | CASSLDRAPFGYGYTF | TRBJ1-2 | TRBD1 | TRBV5-5 | NA
TGCGCCAGCAGTGATCCGGCTAGCGGATGGTATGAGCAGTTCTTC | CASSDPASGWYEQFF | TRBJ2-1 | TRBD2 | TRBV10-1 | NA
TGTGCCAGCAGTCAACAGGGGTATAGCACAGATACGCAGTATTTT | CASSQQGYSTDTQYF | TRBJ2-3 | TRBD1 | TRBV27 | once
TGTGCCAGCAGCTCGACTAGCGGCCATGACTACAATGAGCAGTTCTTC | CASSSTSGHDYNEQFF | TRBJ2-1 | TRBD2 | TRBV11-2 | NA
TGTGCCAGCAGGCACAGGGAAGACTACGAGCAGTACTTC | CASRHREDYEQYF | TRBJ2-7 | NA | TRBV28 | NA
TGCGCCAGCAGCCAAGGGACAGGGACCTACGAGCAGTACTTC | CASSQGTGTYEQYF | TRBJ2-7 | TRBD1 | TRBV4-1 | NA
TGTGCCAGCAGCTCCCGCTCCGGGACTAGTCCCTACGAGCAGTACTTC | CASSSRSGTSPYEQYF | TRBJ2-7 | TRBD2 | TRBV7-9 | once
TGCGCCAGCAGTGGAGGGTCGGGAAATCAGCCCCAGCATTTT | CASSGGSGNQPQHF | TRBJ1-5 | NA | TRBV10-2 | NA
TGTGCCAGCAGCCTTCGTAGCTCTGGAAACACCATATATTTT | CASSLRSSGNTIYF | TRBJ1-3 | NA | TRBV5-8 | NA
TGCGCCAGCAGCCAAGTTCCCAGAGAGAACTATGGCTACACCTTC | CASSQVPRENYGYTF | TRBJ1-2 | NA | TRBV4-1 | once
TGCAGCGTCGGAGGGACAGGTGAGAGCTACGAGCAGTACTTC | CSVGGTGESYEQYF | TRBJ2-7 | TRBD1 | TRBV29-1 | NA
TGTGCCAGCAGCTTACTTTCGGGAGGGTACAATGAGCAGTTCTTC | CASSLLSGGYNEQFF | TRBJ2-1 | TRBD2 | TRBV7-8 | NA
TGTGCCAGCAGCCCAGGGGGGAAAAACAATGAGCAGTTCTTC | CASSPGGKNNEQFF | TRBJ2-1 | NA | TRBV6-5 | NA
TGTGCCAGCACTTCCGGGACGATGATGGGGGAGCAGTACTTC | CASTSGTMMGEQYF | TRBJ2-7 | NA | TRBV28 | NA
TGTGCCAGCAGCGTAGCCCCCCTGGGGGAGATATGGTTAGGGGAGCTGTTTTTT | CASSVAPLGEIWLGELFF | TRBJ2-2 | NA | TRBV9 | NA
TGCGCCAGCAGCCTTAATCAGGGAAACACCATATATTTT | CASSLNQGNTIYF | TRBJ1-3 | NA | TRBV4-1 | NA
TGCAGCGTCTACGGGACGCAATCCTACGAGCAGTACTTC | CSVYGTQSYEQYF | TRBJ2-7 | NA | TRBV29-1 | NA
TGTGCCAGCAGTGGACAGAACACCGGGGAGCTGTTTTTT | CASSGQNTGELFF | TRBJ2-2 | NA | TRBV28 | NA
TGTGCCAGCAGCCAGGAGGCTGTCACTGGCGGGGAGCTGTTTTTT | CASSQEAVTGGELFF | TRBJ2-2 | NA | TRBV9 | NA
TGCGCCAGCACGTGGGGCGGGACCCACAATGAGCAGTTCTTC | CASTWGGTHNEQFF | TRBJ2-1 | NA | TRBV10-2 | NA
TGTGCCAGTAGCCAGGCCGCAGTACGACCAACTCTAACTTATAGCAATCAGCCCCAGCATTTT | CASSQAAVRPTLTYSNQPQHF | TRBJ1-5 | NA | TRBV19 | NA
TGTGCCAGCAGTTACCTCCGCGGCCAAGAGACCCAGTACTTC | CASSYLRGQETQYF | TRBJ2-5 | NA | TRBV6-5 | NA
TGTGCCAGCAGCTTTACGGGAAGTAGGGTAAACGAGCAGTACTTC | CASSFTGSRVNEQYF | TRBJ2-7 | NA | TRBV5-6 | NA
TGTGCCAGCAGCGGGCCGAACGAACCAAAACTGTTTTTT | CASSGPNEPKLFF | TRBJ1-4 | NA | TRBV9 | NA
TGTGCCAGCAGTCTAACCGGGACAGGGGTGGTTGAGCAGTTCTTC | CASSLTGTGVVEQFF | TRBJ2-1 | TRBD1 | TRBV25-1 | NA
TGTGCCAGCAGTGAGGTTCTGGCGGAGGAGACGAGCACAGATACGCAGTATTTT | CASSEVLAEETSTDTQYF | TRBJ2-3 | NA | TRBV2 | NA
TGTGCCAGCAGCTTGGCCACAGATACGCAGTATTTT | CASSLATDTQYF | TRBJ2-3 | NA | TRBV5-8 | NA
TGTGCCAGCAGTCCGACAGCATTTAACACCGGGGAGCTGTTTTTT | CASSPTAFNTGELFF | TRBJ2-2 | NA | TRBV28 | NA
TGTGCCAGCAGCCCACCGCGGGTAGCGGGAGCCGGATCCTACGAGCAGTACTTC | CASSPPRVAGAGSYEQYF | TRBJ2-7 | TRBD2 | TRBV7-2 | once
TGTGCCAGCAGCTTTAGCGGGGCAAGCTCCTACGAGCAGTACTTC | CASSFSGASSYEQYF | TRBJ2-7 | TRBD2 | TRBV5-4 | NA
TGTGCCACCAGCAGAGACCGGGGGAATCAGCCCCAGCATTTT | CATSRDRGNQPQHF | TRBJ1-5 | NA | TRBV15 | NA
TGTGCCAGCAGCTTAGGGACAACCCGACAGGAGACCCAGTACTTC | CASSLGTTRQETQYF | TRBJ2-5 | NA | TRBV7-9 | NA